Detailed here is one T cell receptor beta chain. The V gene's germline CDR1 is MDHEN and CDR2 SYDVKM. The CDR3 contains 13 residues. V lost 0 bases and J lost 8, with 8 bases in between. Method: immunoSEQ multiplex PCR; TCRdb's copy keeps in-frame clones and lacks some. The table lists 170,000 or so clones, more than 85% of them singletons. This record belongs to a study of blood T cell repertoires in COVID-19. This chain connects TRBV28 to TRBJ2-1; D is possibly TRBD1 (5 bases). The sequenced sample was PBMCs or T cells enriched from blood (not recorded which). This TCR was recovered from a woman in her fifties or sixties who had recovered from COVID-19. The CDR3, as DNA: TGTGCCAGCAGTTTATGGCAGGGTCATGAGCAGTTCTTC. Residues: CASSLWQGHEQFF.